The 9 T cell receptor beta chains below come from one sample, sequenced in a study of control samples from healthy donors and cancer patients. This table comes from immunoSEQ multiplex PCR, and its TCRdb copy is limited to in-frame clones, with some not included. The sample shows 150,000 to 200,000 clones, 90% to 95% of them seen only once. The specimen was blood. The receptors originated from a woman between 18 and 29 years old in good health.

V and J are TRBV25-1 and TRBJ2-7; D gene uncertain. The germline V gene has CDR1 MGHDK and CDR2 SYGVNS. The length of the CDR3 is 11 residues. The V gene lost 3 bases and the J gene lost 9 bases, with 9 bases spanning the gap. The CDR3 loop reads CASSDKIGQYF. CDR3 DNA sequence: TGTGCCAGCAGTGACAAAATCGGGCAGTACTTC.

The V call is TRBV7-9, the J call TRBJ2-1; D unresolved. V lost 5 bases, J lost 0 bases, and 11 bases lay in between. This CDR3 region has 15 residues. Germline CDR1 SEHNR, CDR2 FQNEAQ (reference sequence). DNA for the CDR3: TGTGCCAGCAGCGGCACCGGTTCCTCCTACAATGAGCAGTTCTTC. Its protein is CASSGTGSSYNEQFF.

The chain carries TRBV5-1 and TRBJ1-4; unclear D gene. The CDR3 is 15 amino acids. The germline CDR1 and CDR2 sequences are SGHRS and YFSETQ. V was trimmed by 8 bases and J by 8 bases, leaving 22 bases between them. The chain's CDR3 is CASSEYLGTEEKLFF. Written as DNA, the CDR3 is TGCGCCAGTAGCGAATATTTGGGTACGGAAGAAAAACTGTTTTTT.

This clone was seen just once. This sequence joins TRBV13 and TRBJ1-1; perhaps TRBD1 as D (6 bases). V lost 0 bases, J lost 5 bases, and 10 bases lay in between. This CDR3 has 14 amino acids. Germline V gene sequence: CDR1 PRHDT, CDR2 FYEKMQ (reference sequence). CDR3 sequence: CASSLGQGRTEAFF. Written as DNA, the CDR3 is TGTGCCAGCAGCTTAGGACAGGGTAGAACTGAAGCTTTCTTT. The full variable domain, in which reference TRBV13 and TRBJ1-1 provide the parts outside the CDR3, is AAGVIQSPRHLIKEKRETATLKCYPIPRHDTVYWYQQGPGQDPQFLISFYEKMQSDKGSIPDRFSAQQFSDYHSELNMSSLELGDSALYFCASSLGQGRTEAFFGQGTRLTVV.

The gene calls are TRBV18 and TRBJ1-1; possible D gene TRBD1, 5 bases. Germline V gene sequence: CDR1 KGHSH, CDR2 LQKENI. Trimming pared 6 bases from V and 0 bases from J, leaving 11 bases between. The CDR3 is 14 residues long. Here the CDR3 reads CASSLGGVNTEAFF. The CDR3 region has the DNA TGTGCCAGCTCCCTTGGAGGGGTGAACACTGAAGCTTTCTTT. The entire variable domain, with the rest obtained from reference TRBV18 and TRBJ1-1, is as follows: NAGVMQNPRHLVRRRGQEARLRCSPMKGHSHVYWYRQLPEEGLKFMVYLQKENIIDESGMPKERFSAEFPKEGPSILRIQQVVRGDSAAYFCASSLGGVNTEAFFGQGTRLTVV.

V and J are TRBV11-2 and TRBJ1-1; perhaps TRBD1 as D (6 bases). Germline V gene data show CDR1 as SGHAT and CDR2 as FQNNGV. The CDR3 runs to 16 residues. Trimming left V 2 bases short and J 6 bases short, with 19 bases between. The CDR3 loop is CASSLRRARAGAEAFF. The CDR3 DNA reads TGTGCCAGCAGCTTAAGAAGGGCCCGAGCAGGGGCTGAAGCTTTCTTT.

The chain links TRBV7-2 to TRBJ2-7; a weak D match, TRBD1 (5 bases). Germline V lookup: CDR1 SGHTA, CDR2 FQGNSA. Trimming took off 1 base at V and 2 bases at J, with 6 bases between the two ends. The CDR3 contains 13 residues. Here the CDR3 reads CASSLGTPYEQYF. The CDR3 nucleotides are TGTGCCAGCAGCTTAGGGACACCCTACGAGCAGTACTTC.

The rearrangement joins TRBV19 to TRBJ1-3; no clear D. V lost 6 bases, J lost 1 base, and 22 bases lay in between. This CDR3 is 18 amino acids long. Germline loops: CDR1 LNHDA, CDR2 SQIVND (reference sequence). Here the CDR3 reads CASREGFKVSGSGNTIYF. CDR3 sequence (DNA): TGTGCCAGTAGAGAAGGTTTTAAAGTGTCTGGATCTGGAAACACCATATATTTT.

The genes are TRBV25-1 and TRBJ1-1; 10 bases align to TRBD1. The junction had 9 bases not matched to a gene; V was cut back by 2 bases and J by 0 bases. CDR3 length: 18 amino acids. The germline V gene encodes CDR1 MGHDK and CDR2 SYGVNS. CDR3 in amino acids: CASSESRGQGRVNTEAFF. The DNA for the CDR3 is TGTGCCAGCAGTGAAAGTAGGGGACAGGGGCGTGTGAACACTGAAGCTTTCTTT. Full variable domain (missing parts from reference TRBV25-1 and TRBJ1-1): EADIYQTPRYLVIGTGKKITLECSQTMGHDKMYWYQQDPGMELHLIHYSYGVNSTEKGDLSSESTVSRIRTEHFPLTLESARPSHTSQYLCASSESRGQGRVNTEAFFGQGTRLTVV.